This note documents a single T cell receptor (beta chain) sequence. This record belongs to a study of blood T cell repertoires in COVID-19. Across the whole study: The United States, Italy and Spain were the sources of the acute and convalescent COVID-19 samples.

Authors' processing steps: Reference gene primer amplification yielded estimated nucleated cell counts. TCRdb keeps only in-frame clones here, not all; method: immunoSEQ multiplex PCR. V and J calls and clone size follow that table, whereas D and trimming were derived from the DNA. Of 230,000 or so clones listed, 80% to 90% are singletons. V lost 1 base, J lost 5 bases, and 6 bases stayed unmatched. Germline V gene data show CDR1 as LGHDT and CDR2 as YNNKEL (reference sequence). This CDR3 is built from 16 residues. This receptor was identified in a man younger than 45 with active or convalescent COVID-19. The chain uses TRBV3-1 (or the pseudogene TRBV3-2) and TRBJ2-1; 9 bases map to TRBD2. Sequencing used peripheral blood. The CDR3 DNA is TGTGCCAGCAGCCAAGGGCTAGCGGGAAGAAACAATGAGCAGTTCTTC. Residues: CASSQGLAGRNNEQFF.